A selection of T cell receptor beta chains follows, all from one sample in a study of blood T cell repertoires in COVID-19. The method was immunoSEQ multiplex PCR; TCRdb's version includes in-frame clones alone and lacks a portion of them. The table shows 150,000 to 200,000 clones, with approximately 79% occurring only once. The sequencing sample was made of peripheral blood. The receptors were sampled from a man in his sixties with active or convalescent COVID-19. Both conserved end residues are part of each CDR3. The order of the fields is V gene, J gene, clone size, D gene, CDR3 DNA, CDR3 protein. A D gene is named only where the DNA matches it firmly. Clone sizes are given selectively: once, few, many, or a class where the clone is expanded.

V: TRBV7-6
J: TRBJ2-7
size: -
D: -
DNA: TGTGCCAGCAGCTTAAGGACACACTACGAGCAGTACTTC
CDR3: CASSLRTHYEQYF

V: TRBV6-5
J: TRBJ1-5
size: once
D: -
DNA: TGTGCCAGCAGTTACTCGAGGGCGGAAAATCAGCCCCAGCATTTT
CDR3: CASSYSRAENQPQHF

V: TRBV10-3
J: TRBJ1-1
size: -
D: -
DNA: TGTGCCATCAGCCCCCCGGGGAACACTGAAGCTTTCTTT
CDR3: CAISPPGNTEAFF

V: TRBV25-1
J: TRBJ2-5
size: -
D: TRBD1
DNA: TGTGCCAGCAGTGATATCCAGGGGGCCCAAGAGACCCAGTACTTC
CDR3: CASSDIQGAQETQYF

V: TRBV28
J: TRBJ2-7
size: -
D: -
DNA: TGTGCCAGCGCCAGGGGGGCTAGCGAGCAGTACTTC
CDR3: CASARGASEQYF

V: TRBV9
J: TRBJ2-3
size: -
D: TRBD2
DNA: TGTGCCAGCAGCGTATTAGCGGGAGTTAAAGATACGCAGTATTTT
CDR3: CASSVLAGVKDTQYF

V: TRBV10-1
J: TRBJ1-6
size: -
D: -
DNA: TGCGCCAGCAGGTTCAGGGGCAGCTCCTATAATTCACCCCTCCACTTT
CDR3: CASRFRGSSYNSPLHF

V: TRBV27
J: TRBJ2-6
size: few
D: -
DNA: TGTGCCTGGATCAGGGGTGCCCGCTCTGGGGCCAACGTCCTGACTTTC
CDR3: CAWIRGARSGANVLTF

V: TRBV27
J: TRBJ1-4
size: -
D: TRBD1
DNA: TGTGCCAGCAGTTTTACCGGGACAGGGGGTGAAAAACTGTTTTTT
CDR3: CASSFTGTGGEKLFF

V: TRBV3-1/TRBV3-2
J: TRBJ2-1
size: -
D: TRBD2
DNA: TGTGCCAGCAGCCTGGGACTAGCGGACAATGAGCAGTTCTTC
CDR3: CASSLGLADNEQFF

V: TRBV11-2
J: TRBJ1-6
size: -
D: TRBD1
DNA: TGTGCCAGCAGCCCCCGGACAGGGGGAATGGGTTCACCCCTCCACTTT
CDR3: CASSPRTGGMGSPLHF

V: TRBV28
J: TRBJ1-2
size: -
D: -
DNA: TGTGCCAGCAGTTTACCCCAGAACTATGGCTACACCTTC
CDR3: CASSLPQNYGYTF

V: TRBV10-3
J: TRBJ2-2
size: -
D: TRBD1
DNA: TGTGCCATCAGTTTCCGGGACAGGGTTCGAGGCGGGGAGCTGTTTTTT
CDR3: CAISFRDRVRGGELFF

V: TRBV28
J: TRBJ1-2
size: -
D: -
DNA: TGTGCCAGCGGTCGGGAGGGAGGCTACACCTTC
CDR3: CASGREGGYTF

V: TRBV30
J: TRBJ2-7
size: -
D: TRBD2
DNA: TGTGCCTGGAGTGTAAGGGGACTCGGGCTAGCGGGTCTAAGCTCCTACGAGCAGTACTTC
CDR3: CAWSVRGLGLAGLSSYEQYF

V: TRBV4-2
J: TRBJ1-3
size: -
D: TRBD1
DNA: TGTGCCAGCAGCCAAGATACGGGACAGGGATTCTCTGGAAACACCATATATTTT
CDR3: CASSQDTGQGFSGNTIYF

V: TRBV3-1/TRBV3-2
J: TRBJ2-4
size: -
D: TRBD2
DNA: TGTGCCAGCAGCCCCCCGGAGGCTAGCGGGGGCAAAAACATTCAGTACTTC
CDR3: CASSPPEASGGKNIQYF